This is a list of T cell receptor beta chains from one sample in a study of T cell responses to AZD1222 COVID-19 vaccine. The data were produced by immunoSEQ multiplex PCR, yet TCRdb's version contains in-frame clones alone and is incomplete. The table records 150,000 to 200,000 clones, 90% to 95% of them present only once. The starting material was peripheral blood, obtained on day 0 of AZD1222 vaccination. The receptors were gathered from an adult in good health. CDR3s include the opening cysteine and the closing phenylalanine or tryptophan. The D gene is left open where the match is weak. A clone size is listed for some rows: how often the clone was seen (once, few, many), or a class if it is expanded.

j_call d_call v_call clone_size cdr3_length cdr3_nt cdr3_aa
TRBJ2-2 . TRBV6-4 once 15 TGTGCCAGCAGTCAGGGACGGGACCACACCGGGGAGCTGTTTTTT CASSQGRDHTGELFF
TRBJ2-7 . TRBV10-3 . 13 TGTGCCATCAGTGGGGTCTGGTCCCACGAGCAGTACTTC CAISGVWSHEQYF
TRBJ1-6 . TRBV19 . 17 TGTGCCAGTAGTATCCCCACCACGACCTTCTATAATTCACCCCTCCACTTT CASSIPTTTFYNSPLHF
TRBJ1-1 TRBD1 TRBV4-1 . 15 TGCGCCAGCAGCCAAGATCCGGACAGGGCCACTGAAGCTTTCTTT CASSQDPDRATEAFF
TRBJ1-1 . TRBV27 many 12 TGTGCCAGCAGTTTTACGGGGACTGAAGCTTTCTTT CASSFTGTEAFF
TRBJ2-3 . TRBV24-1 . 16 TGTGCCACCAGTGATTCCGGATTCTCCAACACAGATACGCAGTATTTT CATSDSGFSNTDTQYF
TRBJ1-2 TRBD1 TRBV11-3 . 13 TGTGCCAGCAGCTCAACAGGGGCGGATGGCTACACCTTC CASSSTGADGYTF
TRBJ2-7 . TRBV7-5 . 17 TGTGCCAGAAGCTTAGGACCGGGACAGGGGTACTTCTACGAGCAGTACTTC CARSLGPGQGYFYEQYF
TRBJ1-2 . TRBV4-1 . 13 TGCGCCAGCAGCCAAGATGTAGGGGATGGCTACACCTTC CASSQDVGDGYTF
TRBJ2-7 TRBD1 TRBV11-3 . 15 TGTGCCAGCAGCAAAGACAGGGTCCTACAGGGCGAGCAGTACTTC CASSKDRVLQGEQYF
TRBJ2-7 TRBD2 TRBV14 . 15 TGTGCCAGCAGCCAAGGTCTAGCGGAACTCTACGAGCAGTACTTC CASSQGLAELYEQYF
TRBJ1-5 . TRBV5-6 . 15 TGTGCCAGCAGCTTTGGACCCCTACCGAATCAGCCCCAGCATTTT CASSFGPLPNQPQHF
TRBJ2-1 TRBD2 TRBV15 . 15 TGTGCCACCAGCGCCCTCTCCGGGGGGGCGTCTGAGCAGTTCTTC CATSALSGGASEQFF
TRBJ2-3 . TRBV6-5 . 16 TGTGCCAGCAGTTACTTTGGTGGGGGGGCCGCGGATACGCAGTATTTT CASSYFGGGAADTQYF
TRBJ2-7 . TRBV6-5 . 12 TGTGCCAGCAGTTACTCCCCCTACGAGCAGTACTTC CASSYSPYEQYF
TRBJ1-3 . TRBV7-3 . 14 TGTGCCAGCAGCCCCACCCCGCCTGGAAACACCATATATTTT CASSPTPPGNTIYF
TRBJ1-3 . TRBV5-1 . 15 TGCGCCAGCAGTCCCGCCGGGGGGGTTGGAAACACCATATATTTT CASSPAGGVGNTIYF
TRBJ1-3 TRBD1 TRBV5-1 . 14 TGCGCCAGCGCAGACAGGGACTCTGGAAACACCATATATTTT CASADRDSGNTIYF
TRBJ2-7 . TRBV3-1/TRBV3-2 . 15 TGTGCCAGCAGCCAAGGGGTGCGGGTCTCCTACGAGCAGTACTTC CASSQGVRVSYEQYF
TRBJ2-3 . TRBV14 few 15 TGTGCCAGCAGCCATACCTGGCGGGGCACAGATACGCAGTATTTT CASSHTWRGTDTQYF
TRBJ2-6 . TRBV24-1 . 14 TGTGCCACCAGTGAGGGGATTGGGGCCAACGTCCTGACTTTC CATSEGIGANVLTF
TRBJ2-7 TRBD1 TRBV9 . 15 TGTGCCAGCAGCGTAGGCGGGACAGGTTTCTACGAGCAGTACTTC CASSVGGTGFYEQYF
TRBJ2-7 . TRBV7-9 . 14 TGTGCCAGCAGCCCCCCCGGTACTGCCTACGAGCAGTACTTC CASSPPGTAYEQYF
TRBJ1-6 . TRBV25-1 . 15 TGTGCCAGCAGTGAACTGGGACGGAACCATTCACCCCTCCACTTT CASSELGRNHSPLHF
TRBJ2-5 TRBD1 TRBV18 . 16 TGTGCCAGCTCACCTCTCAGGACAGGGGGCGCAGAGACCCAGTACTTC CASSPLRTGGAETQYF
TRBJ1-4 . TRBV5-5 . 16 TGTGCCAGCAGTACGGGGAGGGCACCAACTAATGAAAAACTGTTTTTT CASSTGRAPTNEKLFF
TRBJ2-1 TRBD1 TRBV12-3/TRBV12-4 . 13 TGTGCCAGCAGTCCCGGTAGGGGGACAGGTAGGCTCTTC CASSPGRGTGRLF